Given below is one T cell receptor (beta chain) in context. A single count supports this clone. Its antigen target is currently unknown. The sample holds no much larger clone one base away, and base qualities are not on file. The data were taken from a study of OX40 agonist ivuxolimab in advanced cancers. In terms of the full investigation: Ivuxolimab was a fully human IgG2 agonistic monoclonal antibody targeting the costimulatory receptor OX40 (CD134). Intravenous ivuxolimab was administered to patients every 2 weeks at six dose levels: 0.01, 0.1, 0.3, 1.5, 3 and 10 mg/kg. The paper describes the monotherapy dose-escalation part (N of about 52 patients) of the phase I trial of ivuxolimab. In the dose-escalation cohort, 75% to 90% of patients were male, and the mean age was 60 years with a range of roughly 23 to 79. Partial responses occurred in three dose-escalation patients: two with cutaneous melanoma and one with hepatocellular carcinoma. Prior anti-PD-1, anti-PD-L1 or anti-CTLA-4 therapy was permitted, and 40% of dose-escalation patients had received checkpoint inhibitors. Of the approximately 54 patients in dose escalation, 19 had hepatocellular carcinoma, around 15 had melanoma, 9 had renal cell carcinoma and 9 had head and neck cancer. Peripheral TCRbeta sequencing was intended to test whether TCR sequence diversity was altered and clonal T-cell expansion was caused by ivuxolimab.

Patients with autoimmune disease history or receiving systemic immunosuppression were excluded from the trial. Peripheral blood for TCR sequencing was collected from all dose cohorts at baseline, on cycle 4 day 1, and on cycle 7 day 1. The samples were taken from a phase I, first-in-human, multicenter, open-label dose-escalation trial of ivuxolimab. The trial enrolled adults with locally advanced or metastatic head and neck squamous cell, hepatocellular, melanoma or renal cell carcinoma. Before TCR sequencing, CD4+ T cells and CD8+ T cells from peripheral blood were sorted into separate populations. What the authors observed across the whole study: In the 0.1-3.0 mg/kg groups, partial responders were among the patients with the lowest normalized peripheral clonal expansion, particularly in CD8+ T cells. The antigen specificity of the peripheral T cells that underwent clonal expansion was not determined. At doses from 0.1 to 3.0 mg/kg, clonal expansion was seen in both CD4+ and CD8+ blood T cells between baseline and week 6. Low levels of normalized T-cell clonal expansion were also seen in some patients who did not respond. After ivuxolimab, more expanded clones were found on average in CD8+ T cells than in CD4+ T cells.

The germline V gene (reference sequence) provides CDR1 SEHNR and CDR2 FQNEAQ. The CDR3 numbers 12 residues from cysteine through phenylalanine. CDR3 DNA is the only sequence kept; it has 36 bases, read in frame from the first base. V was cut back by 1 base and J by 5 bases, leaving a gap of 3 bases between them. To sequence the TCRbeta CDR3 region, genomic DNA was isolated from the sorted cells. TCRbeta CDR3 regions were sequenced using the immunoSEQ Assay. Sourced from immuneACCESS, this table was stored by TCRdb with only in-frame sequences that have V and J called. A share of the clones is absent; for the studies checked, an unresolved V gene accounts for under half, and the remainder has no known explanation. Here the sample has more than 9,500 clones; under 75% occur a single time. The leading ten clones occupy roughly 12% of the sample.

Sequenced material: CD4+ or CD8+ T cells sorted from blood, taken in a trial of the OX40 agonist ivuxolimab. This sequence uses TRBV7-9 and TRBJ2-1, with the D segment identity uncertain. This clonotype was obtained from an adult with an advanced solid tumor such as melanoma, head and neck, liver or kidney cancer. The DNA sequence follows: TGTGCCAGCAGCTTAGGGAACAATGAGCAGTTCTTC. It specifies CASSLGNNEQFF.